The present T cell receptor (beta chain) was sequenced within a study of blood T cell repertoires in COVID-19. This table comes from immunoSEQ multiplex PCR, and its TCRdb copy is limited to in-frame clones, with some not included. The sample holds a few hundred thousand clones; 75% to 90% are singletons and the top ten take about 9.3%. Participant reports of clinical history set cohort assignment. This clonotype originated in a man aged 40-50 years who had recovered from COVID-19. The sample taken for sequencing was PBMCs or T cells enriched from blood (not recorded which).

The CDR3 bases are TGTGCCAGCAGTTTGTGGACAGCTAACACTGAAGCTTTCTTT. Translated: CASSLWTANTEAFF. This chain uses TRBV28 with TRBJ1-1; tentative D call: TRBD1 (6 bases). The ends were cut back, 3 bases at V and 2 bases at J, with 10 bases in the middle. CDR1 is MDHEN and CDR2 is SYDVKM in the germline V gene. The CDR3 is 14 amino acids. Drawing the rest from reference TRBV28 and TRBJ1-1, the complete variable domain is DVKVTQSSRYLVKRTGEKVFLECVQDMDHENMFWYRQDPGLGLRLIYFSYDVKMKEKGDIPEGYSVSREKKERFSLILESASTNQTSMYLCASSLWTANTEAFFGQGTRLTVV.